The present T cell receptor (beta chain) was sequenced within a study of cytomegalovirus exposure and HLA in healthy donors. Both 60 Vbeta primers and 13 Jbeta primers went into the PCR. TCRdb keeps only in-frame clones here, not all; method: immunoSEQ multiplex PCR. The sample carries tens of thousands of clones, roughly 80% recorded once. CDR1 DFQATT and CDR2 SNEGSKA come from the germline V gene (reference sequence). The CDR3 is made up of 11 amino acids. Trimming stripped 6 bases from V and 7 bases from J, with 10 bases between. The chain combines TRBV20-1 with TRBJ2-1; D remains unclear. The sequence was collected from a man in his fifties or sixties in good health and CMV-seropositive. The sequenced sample was PBMCs. The CDR3 DNA follows: TGCAGTGCAAGCTTGGTGAATGAGCAGTTCTTC. It is translated as CSASLVNEQFF.